This TCR beta chain was sequenced for a study of OX40 agonist ivuxolimab in advanced cancers. The overall study: Prior therapy, whether anti-PD-1, anti-PD-L1 or anti-CTLA-4, was allowed, and approximately 37% had some. Study observations and caveats: Certain nonresponding patients likewise had low normalized T-cell clonal expansion. Averaging showed that CD8+ T cells had more expanded clones than CD4+ did. Researchers did not determine the expanded peripheral T cells' antigen specificity.

With 4 bases removed from V and 3 bases from J, the gap between germline ends came to 8 bases. This CDR3 is 12 amino acids long. Germline assignment: CDR1 SGHRS and CDR2 YFSETQ. Here immunoSEQ multiplex PCR was the method, and the copy in TCRdb shows in-frame clones only, minus some. The sample lists under 100,000 clones, nearly 90% occurring once. Remarks on this clone: What it recognizes is unknown.

This TCR came from an adult with an advanced solid tumor such as melanoma, head and neck, liver or kidney cancer. Sample: CD4+ or CD8+ T cells sorted from blood, taken in a trial of the OX40 agonist ivuxolimab. This chain joins TRBV5-1 and TRBJ2-7; D is possibly TRBD1 (6 bases). Here the CDR3 DNA reads TGCGCCAGCAGCCCACAGGGCTACGAGCAGTACTTC. Translating gives CASSPQGYEQYF. The whole variable domain, filled in from reference TRBV5-1 and TRBJ2-7, reads KAGVTQTPRYLIKTRGQQVTLSCSPISGHRSVSWYQQTPGQGLQFLFEYFSETQRNKGNFPGRFSGRQFSNSRSEMNVSTLELGDSALYLCASSPQGYEQYFGPGTRLTVT.